The clone carrying this T cell receptor (beta chain) was detected only a few times. Its antigen is undetermined. It may be a read error: a sequence one base away is much more abundant. The CDR3 runs to 14 residues. CDR1 and CDR2 from the germline V gene are DFQATT and SNEGSKA (reference sequence). Researchers took RNA transcripts and amplified the TCR beta CDR3 regions from them. The TCR CDR3 first-round RT-PCR relied on the HTBI primer set. TCRdb analysed the multiplex PCR reads with MiXCR anew, one entry per CDR3 protein. Among a few hundred thousand distinct CDR3 sequences listed, around 20% were seen once. The sample belongs to a study of T cells in Graves' hyperthyroidism and ophthalmopathy. Study-level information: Specimen type is peripheral blood, collected at initial diagnosis prior to any treatment. Findings and caveats of the study: A median around 6.8 months before onset, the model predicted ophthalmopathy.

Input material: blood. The rearrangement joins TRBV20-1 to TRBJ2-3; D is undetermined. The source is a woman aged 45-65 years with Graves' hyperthyroidism. CDR3 in amino acids: CSVSTQTSTDTRYF. CDR3 nucleotides: TGCAGTGTTTCCACTCAGACCAGCACAGATACGCGGTATTTT.